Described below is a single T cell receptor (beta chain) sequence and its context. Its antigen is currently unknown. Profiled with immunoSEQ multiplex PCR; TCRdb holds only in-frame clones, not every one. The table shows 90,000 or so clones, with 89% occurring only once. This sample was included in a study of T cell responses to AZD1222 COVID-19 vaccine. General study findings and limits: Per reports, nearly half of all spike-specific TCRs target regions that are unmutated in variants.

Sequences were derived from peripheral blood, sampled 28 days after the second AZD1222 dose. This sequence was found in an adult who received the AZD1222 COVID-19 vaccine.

The CDR3 protein is CASGPEPGTNNEQFF. The CDR3 bases are TGTGCTAGTGGTCCTGAGCCGGGAACAAACAATGAGCAGTTCTTC. This chain uses TRBV12-5 with TRBJ2-1; a weak D match, TRBD2 (5 bases). The CDR3 is 15 amino acids. Per the germline V gene, CDR1 is LGHNT and CDR2 is FRNRAP. Trimming pared 5 bases from V and 5 bases from J, leaving 16 bases between.